This is a list of T cell receptor beta chains from one sample in a study of beta chain features in type 1 diabetes. Sequenced by immunoSEQ multiplex PCR; TCRdb stores in-frame clones only, minus some. The sample lists more than 150,000 clones, roughly 9% seen once, with about 0.65% in the top ten. Sequenced input: central memory CD4+ T cells from blood. These receptor sequences come from a woman aged 30 to 39 with type 1 diabetes. Each CDR3 is given with its conserved first and last residue. The order of the fields is CDR3 protein, CDR3 DNA, V gene, D gene, clone size, J gene. The D gene is left open where the match is weak. The size field is filled for only some rows; it gives once, few, many or a size class.

CASSSIQGSEKLFF,TGTGCCAGCAGTTCCATACAGGGTTCGGAAAAACTGTTTTTT,TRBV6-1,NA,few,TRBJ1-4
CASSPPSVDRGYNEQFF,TGTGCCAGCTCACCACCGAGTGTGGACAGGGGCTACAATGAGCAGTTCTTC,TRBV18,TRBD1,NA,TRBJ2-1
CASSRSSGGFTDTQYF,TGTGCCAGCTCACGTTCCAGCGGAGGTTTCACAGATACGCAGTATTTT,TRBV18,NA,few,TRBJ2-3
CASSGRGQGADYGYTF,TGTGCCAGCAGTGGACGGGGACAGGGGGCGGACTATGGCTACACCTTC,TRBV6-1,TRBD1,NA,TRBJ1-2
CSVEKDGGGYEQYF,TGCAGCGTTGAAAAAGATGGGGGAGGGTACGAGCAGTACTTC,TRBV29-1,TRBD2,NA,TRBJ2-7
CAWTRGEGVSNQPQHF,TGTGCCTGGACTCGGGGGGAGGGAGTAAGCAATCAGCCCCAGCATTTT,TRBV30,NA,few,TRBJ1-5
CASSPDLWTVGEQYF,TGTGCCAGCTCACCTGATTTATGGACAGTTGGCGAGCAGTACTTC,TRBV18,NA,few,TRBJ2-7
CASSFILGAERQPQHF,TGTGCCAGCAGCTTTATTTTGGGGGCTGAGCGTCAGCCCCAGCATTTT,TRBV28,NA,NA,TRBJ1-5
CASSSRGQATYEQYF,TGTGCCAGCAGTTCCCGGGGACAAGCCACCTACGAGCAGTACTTC,TRBV28,NA,few,TRBJ2-7
CASSQVPVLDTQYF,TGCGCCAGCAGCCAAGTGCCGGTTCTGGATACGCAGTATTTT,TRBV4-1,NA,few,TRBJ2-3
CASRDTSREAFF,TGTGCCAGCAGGGATACTAGTCGTGAAGCTTTCTTT,TRBV2,NA,NA,TRBJ1-1
CSVWDRGGEETQYF,TGCAGCGTTTGGGACAGGGGAGGGGAAGAGACCCAGTACTTC,TRBV29-1,TRBD1,NA,TRBJ2-5
CASSPRGATNYGYTF,TGTGCCAGCAGCCCCCGGGGGGCGACCAACTATGGCTACACCTTC,TRBV11-2,NA,NA,TRBJ1-2
CASSRTGAYEQYF,TGTGCCAGCAGCCGGACGGGGGCCTACGAGCAGTACTTC,TRBV7-8,NA,few,TRBJ2-7
CASSPRLGRENQPQHF,TGTGCCAGCAGCCCACGACTGGGCAGGGAAAATCAGCCCCAGCATTTT,TRBV11-2,NA,NA,TRBJ1-5
CACTGQFMNYGYTF,TGTGCCTGCACCGGACAGTTTATGAACTATGGCTACACCTTC,TRBV30,NA,few,TRBJ1-2
CASSEGDAGYEQYF,TGCGCCAGCTCCGAGGGGGATGCGGGCTACGAGCAGTACTTC,TRBV5-1,NA,few,TRBJ2-7
CASSVILTGEEGYTF,TGTGCCAGCAGCGTAATCCTCACAGGCGAGGAAGGCTACACCTTC,TRBV9,NA,few,TRBJ1-2
CASSLEGSTEAFF,TGTGCCAGCAGCTTAGAAGGGAGTACTGAAGCTTTCTTT,TRBV13,NA,NA,TRBJ1-1
CASSPGQTIHSNQPQHF,TGCGCCAGCAGTCCGGGACAGACTATTCATAGCAATCAGCCCCAGCATTTT,TRBV4-1,TRBD1,NA,TRBJ1-5
CASTKTGGGETQYF,TGCGCCAGCACCAAGACAGGGGGCGGTGAGACCCAGTACTTC,TRBV5-1,TRBD1,NA,TRBJ2-5
CASRWTGETTEAFF,TGCGCCAGCAGGTGGACAGGGGAAACCACTGAAGCTTTCTTT,TRBV10-2,TRBD1,few,TRBJ1-1
CASSIQTNYGYTF,TGTGCCAGTAGTATACAGACTAACTATGGCTACACCTTC,TRBV19,NA,few,TRBJ1-2
CASSRPGTPGFF,TGTGCCAGCAGCCGCCCCGGGACTCCGGGGTTCTTC,TRBV5-4,NA,few,TRBJ2-1
CSVRRDSATNEKLFF,TGCAGCGTTCGCCGGGACAGTGCAACTAATGAAAAACTGTTTTTT,TRBV29-1,TRBD1,few,TRBJ1-4
CASSAGRGENQPQHF,TGTGCCAGCAGCGCCGGCAGGGGGGAGAATCAGCCCCAGCATTTT,TRBV2,TRBD1,few,TRBJ1-5
CASIPSGSPYNEQFF,TGTGCCAGCATCCCGTCGGGAAGCCCCTACAATGAGCAGTTCTTC,TRBV14,NA,many,TRBJ2-1
CASSWGDYGYTF,TGTGCCAGCAGTTGGGGGGACTATGGCTACACCTTC,TRBV28,NA,NA,TRBJ1-2
CASSQTAFQETQYF,TGCGCCAGCAGCCAGACAGCTTTCCAAGAGACCCAGTACTTC,TRBV5-1,NA,few,TRBJ2-5